The 25 T cell receptor delta chains below were found in one sample sequenced in a study of gamma-delta chains in newborns, infants, children (dated 2019 in TCRdb). The listed sequencing device is Illumina MiSeq. TCRdb called clones anew from the public reads via CATT; matching DNA rows were later pooled. The sample profile shows fewer than 8,500 delta-chain clones; less than 0.75% of them were found once. Around 15% of the sample belongs to the ten largest clones. Input material: blood. The source of these receptors is a child who was a newborn, infant or young child, either healthy, febrile or measles-vaccinated (not recorded which).

This clone ranks as medium-sized. Additional DNA sequences in this sample encode the identical CDR3. The V gene is TRDV2, the J gene TRDJ1, with 7 bases identical to TRDD3. The junction had 1 base not matched to a gene; V was cut back by 0 bases and J by 4 bases. CDR1 is GEAIGNYY and CDR2 is EKD in the germline V gene. The length of the CDR3 is 13 residues. CDR3 sequence: CACDTWGYDKLIF. The CDR3 DNA reads TGTGCCTGTGACACCTGGGGATACGATAAACTCATCTTT.

Note on this clone: DNA and listed protein disagree at residue 18, so the protein shown here was translated from the DNA. The chain combines TRDV2 with TRDJ3; TRDD3 matches 13 bases. This CDR3 spans 20 amino acids. Germline V gene data show CDR1 as GEAIGNYY and CDR2 as EKD. CDR3 in amino acids: CACDTVLGDTLSWDTRQTFF. In DNA form, the CDR3 reads TGTGCCTGTGACACTGTACTGGGGGATACGCTTTCCTGGGACACCCGACAGACGTTTTTC.

Comments on this clone: TCRdb shows a much larger clone's protein in place of this DNA's translation, and the two differ at residue 7, likely through a read error; the protein shown is translated from the DNA. The rearrangement links TRDV2 to TRDJ3, with TRDD3 identical over 11 bases. Germline V CDR1 and CDR2: GEAIGNYY, EKD. This CDR3 comprises 21 residues. The CDR3 DNA sequence: TGTGCCTGTGACAGCGCACTTACAGACTGGGGGATAGCCTGGGACACCCGACAGATGTTTTTT. Protein product: CACDSALTDWGIAWDTRQMFF.

With regard to this clone: The protein in TCRdb stems from a much larger clone and differs at residue 6 from this DNA's translation, likely a read error; here the protein is translated from the DNA. The chain employs TRDV2 and TRDJ1; 11 positions agree with TRDD3. CDR1 GEAIGNYY and CDR2 EKD come from the germline V gene. V lost 3 bases and J lost 0; bases outside the gene matches: 5. The CDR3 covers 16 residues. The CDR3 loop is CACDLMGDTYTDKLIF. In nucleotides, the CDR3 is TGTGCCTGTGACTTAATGGGGGATACGTACACCGATAAACTCATCTTT.

This clone was observed a few times. A far larger clone is one base from this, pointing to a likely read error. Other nucleotide sequences in the sample specify the same CDR3. The CDR3: CACDTVLGDSWDTRQMFF. CDR3 coding DNA: TGTGCCTGTGACACTGTACTGGGGGACTCCTGGGACACCCGACAGATGTTTTTC. V is TRDV2 and J is TRDJ3; 9 bases align to TRDD3. The CDR3 length is 18 residues. V lost 1 base, J lost 0 bases, and 3 bases stayed unmatched. Germline V lookup: CDR1 GEAIGNYY, CDR2 EKD.

As to this clone: A much larger clone lies one base from this, so it may be a read error. The same CDR3 is also encoded by other DNA sequences in this sample. The chain has TRDV2 and TRDJ3; 10 nucleotides match TRDD3. CDR3 length equals 22 residues. Germline values: CDR1 GEAIGNYY, CDR2 EKD. CDR3 DNA: TGTGCCTGCGACACCGGAGGAAGTTACTGGGGGATCAGCTCCTGGGACACCCGACAGATGTTTTTC. Translated: CACDTGGSYWGISSWDTRQMFF.

On this clone: TCRdb lists the protein of a much larger clone for this DNA, which differs at residue 16, so this is likely a read error; the protein given here is translated from the DNA itself. Other nucleotide sequences from this sample produce the same CDR3. This chain joins TRDV2 and TRDJ3; 11 nucleotides agree with TRDD3. The CDR3 loop spans 18 amino acids. Germline values: CDR1 GEAIGNYY, CDR2 EKD. DNA for the CDR3: TGTGCCTGTGACCTACTGGGGGATAGCTCCTGGGACACCCGGCAGACGTTTTTC. This gives the protein CACDLLGDSSWDTRQTFF.

By sample share, this clone is large. This CDR3 is also generated by other DNA sequences in the sample. V usage is TRDV2 and J usage is TRDJ1; 13 bases match TRDD3. Germline-derived CDR1 and CDR2 are GEAIGNYY and EKD. V shed 3 bases, J shed 0 bases, and the junction held 3 bases outside the gene matches. The CDR3 runs to 16 residues. The CDR3 loop is CACDLLGDTYTDKLIF. The CDR3 DNA sequence: TGTGCCTGTGACTTACTGGGGGATACGTACACCGATAAACTCATCTTT.

A word on this clone: TCRdb's protein and the translated DNA diverge at residue 18; the protein reported here is the translation of the DNA. V is TRDV1 and J is TRDJ1; 9 nucleotides line up with TRDD3. Germline CDR1 is TSWWSYY and CDR2 is QGS. The CDR3 sequence is 20 residues long. CDR3 DNA: TGTGCTCTTGGGGAAACCTCCTACTCCCGGGGATACGGCGGCACCGATAAACCCATCTTT. It codes for CALGETSYSRGYGGTDKPIF.

This clone turned up a few times. This may be a read error, as it is one base from a much larger clone. V gene TRDV2 combines with J gene TRDJ3; 8 nucleotides agree with TRDD3. Germline CDR1 is GEAIGNYY and CDR2 is EKD. CDR3 length: 22 amino acids. The CDR3 bases are TGTGCCTGTGACACTTCGGGGAACTGGGGGGTCTTTAGCTCCTGGGACACCCGACAGACGTTTTTC. This translates into CACDTSGNWGVFSSWDTRQTFF.

The sample holds a few counts of this clone. This clone may be a read error of a much larger clone one base away. Other nucleotide sequences in the sample specify the same CDR3. V and J are TRDV2 and TRDJ3; 7 nucleotides line up with TRDD3. There are 19 residues in the CDR3. CDR1 and CDR2 (germline): GEAIGNYY, EKD. The ends lost 1 base at V and 0 bases at J; junction bases unmatched: 8. The CDR3 reads CACDTGGHLSSWDTRQMFF. The CDR3 DNA reads as TGTGCCTGTGACACTGGGGGACACCTTAGCTCCTGGGACACCCGACAGATGTTTTTC.

This clone was found a few times. TCRdb has a much larger clone's protein, which differs at residue 4 from the translation of this DNA, likely because of a read error; what is shown is the protein translated from the DNA. The chain employs TRDV2 and TRDJ3, with 11 bases identical to TRDD3. CDR1 is GEAIGNYY and CDR2 is EKD in the germline V gene. The CDR3 length is 19 residues. CDR3 protein: CACGTVGDTRSWDTRQMFF. The CDR3 nucleotides read TGTGCCTGTGGCACCGTGGGGGATACGCGCTCCTGGGACACCCGACAGATGTTTTTC.

Worth noting for this clone: This sequence may be a read error, since a much larger clone differs from it by one base. The sample holds other DNA sequences that translate to the same CDR3. V is TRDV2 and J is TRDJ3; 13 bases are shared with TRDD3. Germline assignment: CDR1 GEAIGNYY and CDR2 EKD. J lost 1 base, V lost 3 bases, and 8 bases had no gene match. This CDR3 is built from 20 residues. In DNA, the CDR3 is TGTGCCTGTGACCTTACTGGGGGATACGTGGGATCCTGGGACACCCGACAGATGTTTTTC. Amino acids: CACDLTGGYVGSWDTRQMFF.

By sample share, this clone is large. Other DNA sequences in the sample encode the same CDR3. The chain employs TRDV2 and TRDJ3, with 9 positions matching TRDD3. The CDR3 loop spans 19 amino acids. V gave up 1 base and J gave up 0 bases; unmatched junction bases: 6. Germline V lookup: CDR1 GEAIGNYY, CDR2 EKD. As DNA, the CDR3 is TGTGCCTGTGACACGTGGGGGATATCCCCCTCCTGGGACACCCGACAGATGTTTTTC. Protein sequence: CACDTWGISPSWDTRQMFF.

A word on this clone: One base away lies a much larger clone, so this may be a sequencing read error. The chain links TRDV2 to TRDJ1, with 9 bases matching TRDD3. CDR3 length: 15 amino acids. CDR1 GEAIGNYY and CDR2 EKD come from the germline V gene. The J segment lost 0 bases and the V segment lost 3 bases, leaving 4 bases of the junction unmatched. The CDR3 DNA is TGTGCCTGTGACGCACTGGGGGAGTACACCGATAAACTCATCTTT. Translated, it gives CACDALGEYTDKLIF.

Of note for this clone: One end of the junction varies from germline; a read error may be responsible. The sample carries other DNA sequences with the same CDR3. The J gene is TRDJ1, the V gene TRDV2; 9 bases are shared with TRDD3. This CDR3 is built from 15 residues. The germline CDR1 and CDR2 sequences are GEAIGNYY and EKD. This CDR3 is CACDILGEYTDKLIF. CDR3 DNA: TGTGCCTGTGACATACTGGGGGAGTACACCGATAAGCTCATCTTT.

This clone came up a few times. The likely explanation is a read error, given a far larger clone one base away. The sample has other DNA sequences that encode this CDR3 too. The J gene is TRDJ3, the V gene TRDV2; 7 bases match TRDD3. Per the germline V gene, CDR1 is GEAIGNYY and CDR2 is EKD. J lost 2 bases, V lost 0 bases, and 6 bases had no gene match. The CDR3 contains 18 residues. This CDR3 reads CACDTVLGDTWDTRQMFF. The CDR3 DNA reads as TGTGCCTGTGACACCGTACTTGGGGATACCTGGGACACCCGACAGATGTTTTTC.

This clone was observed a handful of times. TCRdb shows a much larger clone's protein in place of this DNA's translation, and the two differ at residue 6, likely through a read error; the protein shown is translated from the DNA. V and J are TRDV2 and TRDJ3; 9 bases are a match to TRDD3. This CDR3 has 18 amino acids. V was clipped by 3 bases and J by 0 bases; unmatched bases: 5. Per germline, CDR1 GEAIGNYY and CDR2 EKD. CDR3 residues: CACDYEGIRSWDTRQMFF. The CDR3 DNA reads TGTGCCTGTGACTATGAGGGGATACGCTCCTGGGACACCCGACAGATGTTTTTC.

This clone was counted only a few times. The rearrangement links TRDV2 to TRDJ3; 9 bases fit TRDD3. Trimming removed 1 base from V and 0 bases from J; junction bases left unmatched: 3. Looked up from germline, CDR1 is GEAIGNYY and CDR2 is EKD. The CDR3 loop spans 18 amino acids. In nucleotides, the CDR3 is TGTGCCTGTGACACGACTGGGGGAAGCTCCTGGGACACCCGACAGATGTTTTTC. Protein sequence: CACDTTGGSSWDTRQMFF.

There are a few counts of this clone. A read error may be the cause here, since a much bigger clone is one base away. Other DNA sequences within the sample encode an identical CDR3. The chain combines TRDV2 with TRDJ3; weak D call: TRDD3 (6 bases). Germline V lookup: CDR1 GEAIGNYY, CDR2 EKD. The CDR3 extends over 19 amino acids. The CDR3 nucleotides read TGTGCCTGTGACACCGTATTGGGGGCCAACTCCTGGGACACCCGACAGATGTTCTTC. Translation: CACDTVLGANSWDTRQMFF.

In its sample, this clone was seen a few times. The junction differs from germline at one of its ends, possibly a read error. The V and J genes are TRDV3 and TRDJ2, with 7 nucleotides matching TRDD3. Germline V CDR1 and CDR2: TVYSNPD, GDNSRS (reference sequence). The CDR3 length is 15 residues. This CDR3 is CALGIWGALTVQLFF. The CDR3 DNA sequence: TGTGCCTTGGGGATATGGGGGGCTTTGACAGTACAACTCTTCTTT.

This chain links TRDV2 with TRDJ1; possible D gene TRDD3, 5 bases. The germline CDR1 and CDR2 sequences are GEAIGNYY and EKD. The CDR3 extends over 18 amino acids. With 0 bases removed from V and 0 bases from J, the gap between germline ends came to 19 bases. CDR3 DNA sequence: TGTGCCTGTGACACCGGCGCAGCGGGGGTACCTTACACCGATAAACTCATCTTT. It encodes CACDTGAAGVPYTDKLIF.

Regarding this clone: The TCRdb protein, from a much larger clone, departs from this DNA's translation at residue 16, likely by read error; the protein shown derives from the DNA. The chain recombines TRDV2 with TRDJ3, with 10 bases matching TRDD3. Germline V gene sequence: CDR1 GEAIGNYY, CDR2 EKD. The CDR3 is 18 residues long. Here the CDR3 reads CACDYGGIRSWDTRQVFF. CDR3 DNA: TGTGCCTGTGACTATGGGGGGATACGCTCCTGGGACACCCGACAGGTGTTTTTC.

Worth noting for this clone: TCRdb's protein for this DNA is that of a much larger clone and differs from the translation at residue 5, likely a read error; the protein shown is the DNA translation. The rearrangement uses TRDV2 and TRDJ3; 7 positions match TRDD3. The germline CDR1 and CDR2 sequences are GEAIGNYY and EKD. The CDR3 covers 20 residues. Trimming removed 3 bases from V and 0 bases from J; junction bases left unmatched: 13. CDR3: CACDPTPLGDSSWDTRQMFF. CDR3 bases: TGTGCCTGTGACCCAACCCCTCTTGGGGATAGCTCCTGGGACACCCGACAGATGTTTTTC.

Points on this clone: The protein given by TCRdb reflects a much larger clone and differs at residue 12 from this DNA's translation, likely from a read error; the protein shown is the DNA's translation. The rearrangement uses TRDV2 and TRDJ1; 11 bases fit TRDD3. Germline values: CDR1 GEAIGNYY, CDR2 EKD. Losses at the gene ends were 3 bases for V and 0 bases for J; bases not matched to a gene: 11. This CDR3 spans 18 amino acids. CDR3: CACDALLGDMEHTDKLIF. The CDR3 nucleotides read TGTGCCTGTGACGCCCTACTGGGGGATATGGAGCACACCGATAAACTCATCTTT.